One sample yielded the 28 T cell receptor beta chains listed below, sequenced in a study of shared clonotypes between healthy human individuals. The data were produced by immunoSEQ multiplex PCR, yet TCRdb's version contains in-frame clones alone and is incomplete. The table shows more than 2,000,000 clones, with 85% to 95% occurring only once. The sequenced sample consisted of naive CD4+ T cells sorted from blood. As for subset: CD45RA+ positively selected. The receptors were sampled from a man younger than 30 in good health.

As concerns this clone: The same CDR3 is also encoded by other DNA sequences in this sample. The gene calls are TRBV6-5 and TRBJ2-3; D may match TRBD1 or TRBD2 (5 bases each). The CDR3 extends over 14 amino acids. Germline V gene sequence: CDR1 MNHEY, CDR2 SVGAGI. V lost 6 bases to trimming and J lost 1 base, with 11 bases between them. The CDR3 region is CASSRGSGTDTQYF. In DNA, the CDR3 is TGTGCCAGCAGCCGGGGCTCGGGCACAGATACGCAGTATTTT.

In DNA form, the CDR3 reads TGCGCCAGCAGCTTCGCCCTAGCTCTGGGCCAAGAGACCCAGTACTTC. Translating it yields CASSFALALGQETQYF. The chain has TRBV5-1 and TRBJ2-5; possibly TRBD2 for D (5 bases). CDR3 length: 16 amino acids. Germline values: CDR1 SGHRS, CDR2 YFSETQ. V lost 2 bases, J lost 1 base, and 15 bases lay in between.

The rearrangement joins TRBV5-1 to TRBJ2-7, with a tentative D call TRBD1 (6 bases). V gave up 0 bases and J gave up 3 bases, with 13 bases separating them. There are 15 residues in the CDR3. CDR1 is SGHRS and CDR2 is YFSETQ in the germline V gene. As DNA, the CDR3 is TGCGCCAGCAGCTTGGTACAGGGATTTAACTACGAGCAGTACTTC. Its protein is CASSLVQGFNYEQYF.

As to this clone: The same CDR3 also results from other DNA sequences found in this sample. V is TRBV5-1 and J is TRBJ1-4; no clear D gene. This CDR3 has 13 residues. The V gene lost 0 bases and the J gene lost 7 bases, with 7 bases spanning the gap. Germline lookup yields CDR1 SGHRS and CDR2 YFSETQ. Here the CDR3 reads CASSLDVGEKLFF. As DNA, the CDR3 is TGCGCCAGCAGCTTGGACGTGGGTGAAAAACTGTTTTTT.

The chain uses TRBV11-2 and TRBJ2-5; D unclear. This CDR3 spans 12 amino acids. The V gene lost 5 bases and the J gene lost 5 bases, with 9 bases spanning the gap. Germline values: CDR1 SGHAT, CDR2 FQNNGV. DNA of the CDR3: TGTGCCAGCAGCCACAATCCGGAGACCCAGTACTTC. Protein: CASSHNPETQYF.

The CDR3 nucleotides read TGTGCCTGGAGTGTACAGGGGACAAGGGAGCAGTACTTC. Residues: CAWSVQGTREQYF. The chain links TRBV30 to TRBJ2-7, with 7 bases matching TRBD1. The length of the CDR3 is 13 residues. Per the germline V gene, CDR1 is GTSNPN and CDR2 is SVGIG (reference sequence). V trimming: 0 bases; J trimming: 7 bases; junction bases outside the gene matches: 6.

The genes are TRBV6-5 and TRBJ1-4; tentative D call: TRBD1 (6 bases). Trimming shortened V by 4 bases and J by 7 bases, and 13 bases separated the two germline ends. Germline lookup yields CDR1 MNHEY and CDR2 SVGAGI. The CDR3 runs 14 residues. CDR3 in amino acids: CASSSGGTTEKLFF. The CDR3 nucleotides are TGTGCCAGCAGTTCGGGGGGCACCACTGAAAAACTGTTTTTT.

The chain uses TRBV5-1 and TRBJ2-1, with D unresolved. The germline gives CDR1 SGHRS, CDR2 YFSETQ. The CDR3 extends over 14 amino acids. The V and J ends lost 0 bases and 5 bases respectively, with 9 bases between them. CDR3 sequence: CASSLVPGHNEQFF. The CDR3 region has the DNA TGCGCCAGCAGCTTGGTGCCCGGGCACAATGAGCAGTTCTTC.

The rearrangement links TRBV5-1 to TRBJ2-5; the match to TRBD1 covers 7 bases. V lost 3 bases, J lost 2 bases, and 7 bases stayed unmatched. Germline V gene sequence: CDR1 SGHRS, CDR2 YFSETQ. The CDR3 is 15 amino acids. The CDR3 sequence is CASSSGQEIQETQYF. Here the CDR3 DNA reads TGCGCCAGCAGCTCCGGACAGGAGATACAAGAGACCCAGTACTTC.

V gene TRBV13 combines with J gene TRBJ2-1; 14 nucleotides line up with TRBD2. The ends lost 3 bases at V and 9 bases at J; junction bases unmatched: 10. This CDR3 contains 17 residues. The V gene's germline CDR1 is PRHDT and CDR2 FYEKMQ (reference sequence). CDR3 nucleotides: TGTGCCAGCAGCTTCCTACAGGGACTAGCGGGAGAGTCTGAGCAGTTCTTC. This codes for CASSFLQGLAGESEQFF. The full variable domain, rest sourced from reference TRBV13 and TRBJ2-1, is AAGVIQSPRHLIKEKRETATLKCYPIPRHDTVYWYQQGPGQDPQFLISFYEKMQSDKGSIPDRFSAQQFSDYHSELNMSSLELGDSALYFCASSFLQGLAGESEQFFGPGTRLTVL.

This chain links TRBV7-6 with TRBJ2-2, with unresolved D. Trimming stripped 6 bases from V and 0 bases from J, with 5 bases between. The CDR3 has 13 residues. Germline CDR1 and CDR2: SGHVS and FNYEAQ. The CDR3 is CASSPTNTGELFF. The CDR3, as DNA: TGTGCCAGCAGTCCTACGAACACCGGGGAGCTGTTTTTT.

This chain uses TRBV6-6 with TRBJ2-7; weak D call: TRBD1 (5 bases). Germline V gene lookup returns CDR1 MNHNY and CDR2 SVGAGI (reference sequence). V was shortened by 2 bases and J by 9 bases, with 20 bases between the two germline ends. The CDR3 extends over 15 amino acids. The CDR3 DNA reads TGTGCCAGCAGTTACAGCGCAGGGCCGATATTAGCGCAGTACTTC. Translation: CASSYSAGPILAQYF.

Remarks on this clone: Other DNA sequences in this sample translate to the same CDR3. The CDR3 region is CASSLGSTDTQYF. The CDR3 DNA is TGTGCCAGCAGCTTGGGAAGCACAGATACGCAGTATTTT. The V call is TRBV5-4, the J call TRBJ2-3; D call uncertain. The ends were cut back, 0 bases at V and 0 bases at J, with 2 bases in the middle. CDR1 and CDR2 from the germline V gene are SGHNT and YYREEE (reference sequence). This CDR3 contains 13 residues.

This sequence joins TRBV29-1 and TRBJ1-1; D uncertain. The CDR3 sequence is 12 residues long. Trimming left V 5 bases short and J 2 bases short, with 9 bases between. CDR1 is SQVTM and CDR2 is ANQGSEA in the germline V gene. Here the CDR3 reads CSVSFGNTEAFF. DNA of the CDR3: TGCAGCGTTAGTTTCGGAAACACTGAAGCTTTCTTT.

The V gene is TRBV6-1, the J gene TRBJ2-7; no clear D. The V end lost 5 bases, the J end lost 4 bases, and 12 bases lay between the germline ends. Per the germline V gene, CDR1 is MNHNS and CDR2 is SASEGT. CDR3 length: 13 residues. CDR3 in amino acids: CASSPGNRYEQYF. The CDR3 DNA sequence: TGTGCCAGCAGTCCCGGTAACAGATACGAGCAGTACTTC.

This chain uses TRBV19 with TRBJ1-2; TRBD1 matches at 7 bases. With 3 bases clipped from V and 2 bases from J, the junction kept 6 bases outside the gene matches. The CDR3 has 15 residues. Per the germline V gene, CDR1 is LNHDA and CDR2 is SQIVND (reference sequence). This CDR3 reads CASSIGDRANYGYTF. The CDR3 DNA reads TGTGCCAGTAGTATCGGAGACAGGGCAAACTATGGCTACACCTTC.

The chain is built from TRBV7-9 and TRBJ1-3; D gene uncertain. Germline V gives CDR1 SEHNR, CDR2 FQNEAQ (reference sequence). This CDR3 comprises 15 residues. V lost 3 bases and J 0 bases, leaving 9 bases between the germline ends. This CDR3 is CASSFPTASGNTIYF. The CDR3, as DNA: TGTGCCAGCAGCTTTCCTACAGCCTCTGGAAACACCATATATTTT.

The rearrangement links TRBV9 to TRBJ2-7, with 8 nucleotides matching TRBD2. The CDR3 is 15 amino acids. Germline V gene lookup returns CDR1 SGDLS and CDR2 YYNGEE. J was trimmed by 2 bases and V by 3 bases; bases with no gene match: 7. CDR3: CASSATSGSTYEQYF. In DNA, the CDR3 is TGTGCCAGCAGCGCCACCAGCGGGAGCACCTACGAGCAGTACTTC.

In this sample, this clone turned up once. The CDR3 sequence is CASSLDGTQDQPQHF. The CDR3 DNA sequence: TGTGCCAGCAGCTTAGACGGGACACAAGATCAGCCCCAGCATTTT. The chain uses TRBV11-2 and TRBJ1-5; D might be TRBD1 (6 bases). The CDR3 has 15 residues. Germline CDR1 SGHAT, CDR2 FQNNGV. V was clipped by 0 bases and J by 5 bases, with 11 bases between them.

Points on this clone: The sample carries other DNA sequences with the same CDR3. The chain links TRBV9 to TRBJ2-7; maybe TRBD2 (5 bases). Germline V gives CDR1 SGDLS, CDR2 YYNGEE. The CDR3 is 14 amino acids. Trimming took off 2 bases at V and 1 base at J, with 10 bases between the two ends. CDR3 region: CASSVSSSSYEQYF. The CDR3 coding sequence is TGTGCCAGCAGCGTCTCTAGCAGTTCCTACGAGCAGTACTTC.

The chain uses TRBV27 and TRBJ1-2; 12 bases match TRBD1. J gave up 4 bases and V 5 bases, and 14 bases lay outside the gene matches. CDR1 is MNHEY and CDR2 is SMNVEV in the germline V gene (reference sequence). This CDR3 region has 18 residues. The CDR3 loop is CASSAGDRGRLGSYGYTF. DNA for the CDR3: TGTGCCAGCAGTGCGGGGGACAGGGGGCGACTAGGTTCCTATGGCTACACCTTC.

This sequence joins TRBV5-1 and TRBJ1-1, with 10 bases aligning to TRBD1. With V trimmed by 0 bases and J by 6 bases, 5 bases remained unmatched. The CDR3 extends over 15 amino acids. The germline gives CDR1 SGHRS, CDR2 YFSETQ. The CDR3 protein is CASSLAGTGDPEAFF. Here the CDR3 DNA reads TGCGCCAGCAGCTTGGCCGGGACAGGGGACCCTGAAGCTTTCTTT.

This clone is a singleton in its sample. The J gene is TRBJ2-2, the V gene TRBV2; D not resolved. V dropped 6 bases and J dropped 4 bases, with 9 bases sitting between them. The germline V gene has CDR1 SNHLY and CDR2 FYNNEI. The CDR3 is 13 residues long. Written as DNA, the CDR3 is TGTGCCAGCAGCTTCGGAGCCACCGGGGAGCTGTTTTTT. This codes for CASSFGATGELFF.

The chain carries TRBV15 and TRBJ2-5; 10 bases fit TRBD2. The CDR3 runs to 16 residues. Germline values: CDR1 LNHNV, CDR2 YYDKDF (reference sequence). V lost 0 bases, J lost 5 bases, and 6 bases stayed unmatched. The CDR3 sequence: CATSRDQLAGWETQYF. Written as DNA, the CDR3 is TGTGCCACCAGCAGAGATCAACTAGCGGGGTGGGAGACCCAGTACTTC.

The chain uses TRBV5-1 and TRBJ2-3; TRBD1 aligns across 10 bases. The CDR3 sequence is 17 residues long. Germline assignment: CDR1 SGHRS and CDR2 YFSETQ. V lost 3 bases to trimming and J lost 2 bases; unmatched junction nucleotides: 9. CDR3 in DNA: TGCGCCAGCAGCTCATCCGGGACAGGGGATTACACAGATACGCAGTATTTT. Protein: CASSSSGTGDYTDTQYF.

J is TRBJ2-2 and V is TRBV7-9; possible D gene TRBD2, 5 bases. The V gene's germline CDR1 is SEHNR and CDR2 FQNEAQ (reference sequence). This CDR3 has 14 residues. V was shortened by 3 bases and J by 4 bases, with 9 bases between the two germline ends. The CDR3 DNA follows: TGTGCCAGCAGCTTCGAGCGGCTCACCGGGGAGCTGTTTTTT. This translates into CASSFERLTGELFF. Complete variable domain (other parts from reference TRBV7-9 and TRBJ2-2): DTGVSQNPRHKITKRGQNVTFRCDPISEHNRLYWYRQTLGQGPEFLTYFQNEAQLEKSRLLSDRFSAERPKGSFSTLEIQRTEQGDSAMYLCASSFERLTGELFFGEGSRLTVL.

The V gene is TRBV28, the J gene TRBJ1-2; 9 bases match TRBD1. The CDR3 consists of 14 residues. CDR1 and CDR2 (germline): MDHEN, SYDVKM. Unmatched junction bases numbered 4, after V lost 4 bases and J lost 4 bases. This CDR3 reads CASSSGTGRYGYTF. The CDR3 nucleotides read TGTGCCAGCAGTTCGGGGACAGGGCGCTATGGCTACACCTTC.

The V call is TRBV7-9, the J call TRBJ1-3; D remains unclear. This CDR3 is built from 15 residues. Germline CDR1 reads SEHNR; CDR2 reads FQNEAQ (reference sequence). V lost 0 bases, J lost 0 bases, and 6 bases lay in between. CDR3 in amino acids: CASSLALVSGNTIYF. CDR3 coding DNA: TGTGCCAGCAGCTTAGCGTTAGTCTCTGGAAACACCATATATTTT. The variable domain in full, completed from reference TRBV7-9 and TRBJ1-3, reads DTGVSQNPRHKITKRGQNVTFRCDPISEHNRLYWYRQTLGQGPEFLTYFQNEAQLEKSRLLSDRFSAERPKGSFSTLEIQRTEQGDSAMYLCASSLALVSGNTIYFGEGSWLTVV.